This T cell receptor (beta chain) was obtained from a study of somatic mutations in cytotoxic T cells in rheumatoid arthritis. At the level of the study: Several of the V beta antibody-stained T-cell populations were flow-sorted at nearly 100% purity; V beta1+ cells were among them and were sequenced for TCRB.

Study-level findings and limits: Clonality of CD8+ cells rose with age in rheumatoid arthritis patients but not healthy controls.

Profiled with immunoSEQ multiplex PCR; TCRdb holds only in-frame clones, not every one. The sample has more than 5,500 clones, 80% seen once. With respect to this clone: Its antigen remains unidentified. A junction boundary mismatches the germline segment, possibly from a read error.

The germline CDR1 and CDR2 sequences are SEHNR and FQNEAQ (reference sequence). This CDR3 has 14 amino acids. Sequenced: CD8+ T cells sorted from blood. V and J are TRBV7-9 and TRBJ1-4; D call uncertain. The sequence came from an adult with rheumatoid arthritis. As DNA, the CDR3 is TGTGCCAGCAGTTTAGCAGAGGCGAAGGAAAAACTGTTTTTT. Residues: CASSLAEAKEKLFF. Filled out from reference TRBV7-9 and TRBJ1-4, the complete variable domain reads DTGVSQNPRHKITKRGQNVTFRCDPISEHNRLYWYRQTLGQGPEFLTYFQNEAQLEKSRLLSDRFSAERPKGSFSTLEIQRTEQGDSAMYLCASSLAEAKEKLFFGSGTQLSVL.